Sequencing of this T cell receptor beta chain was carried out in a study of CD8+ T cells in alopecia areata. TCR sequencing used cDNA made by reverse transcription of extracted RNA. Produced via immunoSEQ multiplex PCR; TCRdb's table is partial and in-frame only. The data contain 150,000 to 160,000 clones, around 55% of them singletons. The sample holds a few counts of this clone. Patients with alopecia areata provided lesional scalp punch biopsies as well as peripheral blood. V lost 6 bases to trimming and J lost 7 bases, with 7 bases between them. CDR3 length equals 11 residues. Germline V gene sequence: CDR1 SNHLY, CDR2 FYNNEI.

The clonotype originates from a human donor with alopecia areata. This chain connects TRBV2 to TRBJ2-1; D remains ambiguous. This specimen consisted of CD8+ T cells sorted from blood, obtained at week 0. The DNA for the CDR3 is TGTGCCAGCAGAGGGTCGAATGAGCAGTTCTTC. Protein sequence: CASRGSNEQFF.